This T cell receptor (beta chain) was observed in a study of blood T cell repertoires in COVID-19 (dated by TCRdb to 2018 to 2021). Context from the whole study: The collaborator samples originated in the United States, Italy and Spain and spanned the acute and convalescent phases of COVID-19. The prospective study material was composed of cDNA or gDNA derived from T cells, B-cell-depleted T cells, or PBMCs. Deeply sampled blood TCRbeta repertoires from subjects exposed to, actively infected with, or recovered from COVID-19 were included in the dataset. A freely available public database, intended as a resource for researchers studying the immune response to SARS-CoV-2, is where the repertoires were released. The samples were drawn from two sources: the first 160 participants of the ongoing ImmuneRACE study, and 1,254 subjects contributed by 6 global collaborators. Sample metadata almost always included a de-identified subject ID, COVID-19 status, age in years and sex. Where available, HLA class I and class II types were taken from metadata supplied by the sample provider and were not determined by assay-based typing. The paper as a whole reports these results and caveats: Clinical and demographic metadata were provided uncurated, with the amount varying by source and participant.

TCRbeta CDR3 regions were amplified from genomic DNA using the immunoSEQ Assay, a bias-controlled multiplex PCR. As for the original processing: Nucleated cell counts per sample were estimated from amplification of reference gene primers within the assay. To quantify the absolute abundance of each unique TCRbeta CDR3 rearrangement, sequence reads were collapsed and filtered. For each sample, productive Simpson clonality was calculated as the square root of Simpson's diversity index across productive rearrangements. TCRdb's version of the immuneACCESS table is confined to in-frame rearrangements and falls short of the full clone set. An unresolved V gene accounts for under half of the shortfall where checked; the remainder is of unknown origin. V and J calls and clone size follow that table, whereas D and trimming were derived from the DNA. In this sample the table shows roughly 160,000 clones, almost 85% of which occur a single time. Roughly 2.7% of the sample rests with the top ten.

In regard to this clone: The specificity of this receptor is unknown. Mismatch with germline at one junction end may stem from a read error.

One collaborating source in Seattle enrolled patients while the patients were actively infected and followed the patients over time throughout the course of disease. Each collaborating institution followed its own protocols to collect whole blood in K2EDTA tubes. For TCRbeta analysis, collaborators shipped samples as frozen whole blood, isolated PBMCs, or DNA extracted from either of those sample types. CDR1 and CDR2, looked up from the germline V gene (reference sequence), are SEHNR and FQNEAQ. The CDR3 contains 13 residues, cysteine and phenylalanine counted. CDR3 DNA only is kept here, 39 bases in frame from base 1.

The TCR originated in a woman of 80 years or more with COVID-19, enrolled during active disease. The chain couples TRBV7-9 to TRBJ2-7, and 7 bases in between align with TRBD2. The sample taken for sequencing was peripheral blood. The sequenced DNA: TGTGCCAGCAGCCTAGCGGCGGGAACGGAGCAGTACTTC. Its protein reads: CASSLAAGTEQYF.